This T cell receptor beta chain was retrieved from a study of cytomegalovirus exposure and HLA in healthy donors. Study background: A later analysis reported the 120 validation repertoires used the same platform as the approximately 700 first-cohort repertoires.

Points from the study as a whole: A few CMV-associated chains were confirmed in vitro to be specific for CMV antigens.

Notes on this clone: Its cognate antigen is unknown.

Trimming shortened V by 5 bases and J by 7 bases, and 18 bases separated the two germline ends. The CDR3 covers 14 residues. Germline values: CDR1 MNHEY, CDR2 SVGAGI. Sequencing was performed with immunoSEQ multiplex PCR; in TCRdb, only in-frame clones are kept and a portion is missing. The sample consists of more than 110,000 clones, about 90% of them appearing once. This TCR came from a man younger than 35 in good health and CMV-seronegative. V gene TRBV6-5 combines with J gene TRBJ2-7, with D possibly TRBD1 on 6 matching bases. Sequencing input: PBMCs. CDR3 bases: TGTGCCAGCAGTACCCCCCAGGGGAGAGGGGAGCAGTACTTC. Translated: CASSTPQGRGEQYF.